Following are 30 T cell receptor beta chains from one sample sequenced in a study of blood T cell repertoires in COVID-19. Sequencing used immunoSEQ multiplex PCR; TCRdb keeps in-frame clones, though not all of them. This table holds fewer than 200,000 clones, 80% to 90% found once. Sequenced: peripheral blood. These TCRs come from a man aged 50 to 59 with active or convalescent COVID-19.

The V call is TRBV6-5, the J call TRBJ2-7, with TRBD1 matching over 8 bases. The trim removed 4 bases at V and 3 bases at J, leaving 8 bases unmatched. Germline CDR1 is MNHEY and CDR2 is SVGAGI. The CDR3 length is 15 residues. The CDR3 loop reads CASSSLGTGRYEQYF. CDR3 nucleotides: TGTGCCAGCAGTTCCCTTGGGACAGGACGCTACGAGCAGTACTTC.

CDR3 amino acids: CASSLSGRSGNTIYF. The DNA for the CDR3 is TGTGCCAGTAGTCTCTCGGGGAGATCTGGAAACACCATATATTTT. The rearrangement joins TRBV19 to TRBJ1-3; no reliable D call. The V end lost 5 bases, the J end lost 1 base, and 12 bases lay between the germline ends. Germline CDR1 and CDR2: LNHDA and SQIVND (reference sequence). This CDR3 contains 15 residues.

CDR3 DNA sequence: TGTGCCAGTAGTCCTACAGGGTTCGGCTACACCTTC. It specifies CASSPTGFGYTF. The chain is built from TRBV19 and TRBJ1-2; TRBD1 might be the D (6 bases). The CDR3 covers 12 residues. Trimming stripped 5 bases from V and 8 bases from J, with 12 bases between. Per germline, CDR1 LNHDA and CDR2 SQIVND (reference sequence).

This chain links TRBV10-2 with TRBJ2-3; 8 nucleotides agree with TRBD2. CDR3 length: 14 amino acids. Germline trimming cut 8 bases from V and 3 bases from J; bases unmatched to any gene: 7. In germline, CDR1 is WSHSY, CDR2 SAAADI. CDR3 residues: CASGVVAGTDTQYF. CDR3 DNA sequence: TGCGCCAGCGGCGTGGTAGCGGGGACAGATACGCAGTATTTT.

The rearrangement uses TRBV5-1 and TRBJ1-5; TRBD1 is a possible D gene (6 bases). Germline CDR1 and CDR2: SGHRS and YFSETQ. Trimming shortened V by 3 bases and J by 7 bases, and 14 bases separated the two germline ends. The CDR3 is 14 amino acids. The CDR3 here is CASSSTGREQPQHF. DNA for the CDR3: TGCGCCAGCAGCTCGACAGGCCGAGAGCAGCCCCAGCATTTT.

The V and J genes are TRBV6-5 and TRBJ1-2; D is perhaps TRBD1 (6 bases). This CDR3 contains 14 residues. The germline V and J ends were trimmed by 7 bases and 4 bases, with 16 bases remaining between them. The germline V gene has CDR1 MNHEY and CDR2 SVGAGI. The DNA of the CDR3 is TGTGCCAGCAATAGTGGGAGGGGGTTCTATGGCTACACCTTC. As protein: CASNSGRGFYGYTF.

This rearrangement joins TRBV29-1 to TRBJ2-4, with D perhaps TRBD1 (5 bases). The germline gives CDR1 SQVTM, CDR2 ANQGSEA. The V gene lost 1 base and the J gene lost 7 bases, with 11 bases spanning the gap. This CDR3 region has 13 residues. This CDR3 is CSVEAQGANIQYF. CDR3 nucleotide sequence: TGCAGCGTTGAAGCGCAAGGGGCCAACATTCAGTACTTC. Full variable domain (remainder filled in from reference TRBV29-1 and TRBJ2-4): SAVISQKPSRDICQRGTSLTIQCQVDSQVTMMFWYRQQPGQSLTLIATANQGSEATYESGFVIDKFPISRPNLTFSTLTVSNMSPEDSSIYLCSVEAQGANIQYFGAGTRLSVL.

About this clone: This sample includes further DNA sequences coding for the same CDR3. The V and J genes are TRBV18 and TRBJ2-7; 8 nucleotides align to TRBD1. CDR1 and CDR2 from the germline V gene are KGHSH and LQKENI. The CDR3 has 12 residues. Trimming cost V 3 bases and J 5 bases; bases outside gene matches: 0. CDR3 bases: TGTGCCAGCTCACCGACAGGGGACGAGCAGTACTTC. This encodes CASSPTGDEQYF.

The chain couples TRBV30 to TRBJ1-1; D ambiguous. CDR1 and CDR2 (germline): GTSNPN, SVGIG (reference sequence). V was trimmed by 0 bases and J by 1 base, leaving 18 bases between them. The CDR3 spans 17 residues. The DNA of the CDR3 is TGTGCCTGGAGTGTACCGGGTGAGGGCAGAAAGAACACTGAAGCTTTCTTT. Amino acid sequence: CAWSVPGEGRKNTEAFF. The full variable domain, in which reference TRBV30 and TRBJ1-1 provide the parts outside the CDR3, is SQTIHQWPATLVQPVGSPLSLECTVEGTSNPNLYWYRQAAGRGLQLLFYSVGIGQISSEVPQNLSASRPQDRQFILSSKKLLLSDSGFYLCAWSVPGEGRKNTEAFFGQGTRLTVV.

The J gene is TRBJ2-7, the V gene TRBV7-6; possibly TRBD2 for D (6 bases). The germline V gene encodes CDR1 SGHVS and CDR2 FNYEAQ. Trimming took 1 base from V and 0 from J, leaving 7 bases between them. This CDR3 has 14 amino acids. This CDR3 reads CASSLDGSSYEQYF. In DNA, the CDR3 is TGTGCCAGCAGCTTAGACGGGAGCTCCTACGAGCAGTACTTC.

DNA for the CDR3: TGTGCCAGCAGCACCGGACAGGGGGGTTTGAACACTGAAGCTTTCTTT. Translation gives CASSTGQGGLNTEAFF. V and J are TRBV7-2 and TRBJ1-1; 10 nucleotides agree with TRBD1. The CDR3 consists of 16 residues. Trimming removed 5 bases from V and 0 bases from J; junction bases left unmatched: 6. Germline V gene data show CDR1 as SGHTA and CDR2 as FQGNSA.

The genes are TRBV25-1 and TRBJ1-2; perhaps TRBD1 as D (6 bases). The germline V and J ends were trimmed by 3 bases and 2 bases, with 13 bases remaining between them. There are 15 residues in the CDR3. Per the germline V gene, CDR1 is MGHDK and CDR2 is SYGVNS. The CDR3 loop reads CASSDYGGPNYGYTF. The CDR3 nucleotides read TGTGCCAGCAGTGATTACGGGGGGCCGAACTATGGCTACACCTTC.

The chain is built from TRBV13 and TRBJ2-7, with TRBD1 as a possible D gene (5 bases). Germline CDR1 PRHDT, CDR2 FYEKMQ (reference sequence). The length of the CDR3 is 12 residues. The V end was cut by 3 bases, the J end by 7 bases, with 10 bases between. DNA for the CDR3: TGTGCCAGCAGCTTTCTCAAGGGGGAGCAGTACTTC. Its translation: CASSFLKGEQYF.

This rearrangement joins TRBV5-1 to TRBJ1-1, with 9 bases matching TRBD1. V gave up 5 bases and J gave up 1 base; unmatched junction bases: 3. CDR1 is SGHRS and CDR2 is YFSETQ in the germline V gene. CDR3 size: 14 residues. CDR3 sequence (DNA): TGCGCCAGCAGGCCGACAGGGGGGAACACTGAAGCTTTCTTT. Amino acid sequence: CASRPTGGNTEAFF.

The V gene is TRBV4-2, the J gene TRBJ2-1; D is possibly TRBD1 (6 bases). V was shortened by 0 bases and J by 12 bases, with 18 bases between the two germline ends. This CDR3 comprises 15 residues. CDR1 and CDR2 (germline): LGHNA, YNFKEQ. The DNA for the CDR3 is TGTGCCAGCAGCCAAGAGTTGCGTGGGGGCCAGGGGCAGTTCTTC. Translating it yields CASSQELRGGQGQFF.

The J gene is TRBJ1-2, the V gene TRBV10-3, with TRBD1 matching 7 bases. The CDR3 is 15 residues long. Germline loops: CDR1 ENHRY, CDR2 SYGVKD. V dropped 0 bases and J dropped 4; count of bases not matched to a gene: 5. The CDR3 DNA reads as TGTGCCATCAGTGAGTCGGTGGGACAGAGCTATGGCTACACCTTC. Residues: CAISESVGQSYGYTF.

The V and J genes are TRBV10-3 and TRBJ1-5; D is unclear. Germline CDR1 is ENHRY and CDR2 is SYGVKD. V was shortened by 0 bases and J by 7 bases, with 7 bases between the two germline ends. The CDR3 sequence is 13 residues long. The CDR3 DNA is TGTGCCATCAGTGAGTCAGAGGGACAGCCCCAGCATTTT. It translates to CAISESEGQPQHF.

The CDR3 sequence is CASSWGQGVTEAFF. For the CDR3, the DNA is TGTGCCAGTAGTTGGGGACAGGGTGTCACTGAAGCTTTCTTT. The chain links TRBV19 to TRBJ1-1; 9 bases are shared with TRBD1. With 5 bases clipped from V and 4 bases from J, the junction kept 5 bases outside the gene matches. CDR3 length: 14 amino acids. From germline, CDR1 is LNHDA and CDR2 SQIVND (reference sequence).

The chain is built from TRBV4-2 and TRBJ1-2, with D hard to call. Trimming pared 0 bases from V and 8 bases from J, leaving 10 bases between. The CDR3 consists of 13 residues. The germline V gene has CDR1 LGHNA and CDR2 YNFKEQ. This CDR3 reads CASSQDTVRGYTF. The CDR3 region has the DNA TGTGCCAGCAGCCAAGATACTGTCCGCGGCTACACCTTC.

This sequence joins TRBV6-5 and TRBJ1-4; D might be TRBD1 (6 bases). The CDR3 is 15 residues long. From germline, CDR1 is MNHEY and CDR2 SVGAGI. The V and J ends lost 9 bases and 0 bases respectively, with 14 bases between them. Here the CDR3 reads CARRGGTATNEKLFF. The DNA for the CDR3 is TGTGCCAGGAGGGGGGGGACCGCAACTAATGAAAAACTGTTTTTT.

V gene TRBV6-5 combines with J gene TRBJ2-3, with 8 bases matching TRBD1. Germline V lookup: CDR1 MNHEY, CDR2 SVGAGI. The ends lost 4 bases at V and 5 bases at J; junction bases unmatched: 5. The CDR3 totals 14 residues. The CDR3 loop is CASSSQGAGDTQYF. As DNA, the CDR3 is TGTGCCAGCAGTTCCCAGGGGGCAGGAGATACGCAGTATTTT.

As concerns this clone: Other DNA sequences in this sample translate to the same CDR3. This chain uses TRBV6-1 with TRBJ1-6; 7 bases fit TRBD1. The V segment lost 3 bases and the J segment 1 base; nucleotides outside the gene matches: 3. Germline V gives CDR1 MNHNS, CDR2 SASEGT. The CDR3 is made up of 16 amino acids. The CDR3 DNA follows: TGTGCCAGCAGTGAGGACAGGTCTTCCTATAATTCACCCCTCCACTTT. Translation: CASSEDRSSYNSPLHF.

The chain recombines TRBV6-5 with TRBJ2-7; a weak D match, TRBD2 (5 bases). This CDR3 contains 13 residues. Germline assignment: CDR1 MNHEY and CDR2 SVGAGI. V shed 4 bases and J shed 6 bases, with 13 bases lying between them. CDR3 amino acids: CASSSPGSGEQYF. CDR3 in DNA: TGTGCCAGCAGTTCCCCGGGCAGCGGCGAGCAGTACTTC.

This chain connects TRBV28 to TRBJ2-7, with a tentative D call TRBD1 (6 bases). Germline values: CDR1 MDHEN, CDR2 SYDVKM. Trimming took off 7 bases at V and 0 bases at J, with 13 bases between the two ends. This CDR3 has 14 residues. DNA for the CDR3: TGTGCCAGCAACTGGCAGGGGCGCTCCTACGAGCAGTACTTC. Translated: CASNWQGRSYEQYF.

The V and J genes are TRBV29-1 and TRBJ1-3; TRBD1 is a possible D gene (6 bases). V gave up 0 bases and J gave up 4 bases, with 22 bases separating them. The CDR3 sequence is 18 residues long. The germline V gene has CDR1 SQVTM and CDR2 ANQGSEA. In DNA form, the CDR3 reads TGCAGCGTTGAAGATCGCGGGCCCCCCAGGGGCTTGGGAAACACCATATATTTT. Its translation: CSVEDRGPPRGLGNTIYF.

The V call is TRBV7-9, the J call TRBJ1-1; 9 bases agree with TRBD1. This CDR3 spans 16 amino acids. Trimming cost V 6 bases and J 7 bases; bases outside gene matches: 15. Germline lookup yields CDR1 SEHNR and CDR2 FQNEAQ (reference sequence). The CDR3 DNA sequence: TGTGCCAGCAGTCCATTATCCGGGACAGGGTCAAATGAAGCTTTCTTT. Amino acids: CASSPLSGTGSNEAFF.

This clone was detected once. CDR3 region: CASSFGTEETQYF. For the CDR3, the DNA is TGTGCCAGCAGCTTTGGGACTGAAGAGACCCAGTACTTC. The chain couples TRBV5-6 to TRBJ2-5, with a tentative D call TRBD2 (6 bases). The CDR3 contains 13 residues. Germline V gene lookup returns CDR1 SGHDT and CDR2 YYEEEE. Trimming took 2 bases from V and 3 from J, leaving 8 bases between them.

J is TRBJ2-3 and V is TRBV13, with 8 nucleotides matching TRBD2. V gave up 1 base and J gave up 1 base; unmatched junction bases: 4. Germline CDR1 is PRHDT and CDR2 is FYEKMQ (reference sequence). The CDR3 has 16 residues. The CDR3 loop is CASSLVATSGTDTQYF. CDR3 in DNA: TGTGCCAGCAGCTTAGTGGCGACTAGCGGCACAGATACGCAGTATTTT. Supplemented by reference TRBV13 and TRBJ2-3, the full variable domain reads AAGVIQSPRHLIKEKRETATLKCYPIPRHDTVYWYQQGPGQDPQFLISFYEKMQSDKGSIPDRFSAQQFSDYHSELNMSSLELGDSALYFCASSLVATSGTDTQYFGPGTRLTVL.

V usage is TRBV7-9 and J usage is TRBJ1-2, with a possible D match to TRBD1 (5 bases). The V gene lost 5 bases and the J gene lost 2 bases, with 9 bases spanning the gap. The CDR3 has 13 residues. Germline V gene data show CDR1 as SEHNR and CDR2 as FQNEAQ (reference sequence). The CDR3 coding sequence is TGTGCCAGCAGCCAACAGGTCAACTATGGCTACACCTTC. This translates into CASSQQVNYGYTF.

This clone was counted only a few times. CDR3 loop: CASSPIPQETQYF. As DNA, the CDR3 is TGTGCCAGCTCACCTATCCCCCAAGAGACCCAGTACTTC. The chain links TRBV18 to TRBJ2-5, with D hard to call. Trimming stripped 3 bases from V and 1 base from J, with 6 bases between. The CDR3 loop spans 13 amino acids. CDR1 KGHSH and CDR2 LQKENI come from the germline V gene. Complete variable domain (other parts from reference TRBV18 and TRBJ2-5): NAGVMQNPRHLVRRRGQEARLRCSPMKGHSHVYWYRQLPEEGLKFMVYLQKENIIDESGMPKERFSAEFPKEGPSILRIQQVVRGDSAAYFCASSPIPQETQYFGPGTRLLVL.